Listed below are T cell receptor beta chains from one sample, sequenced in a study of cytomegalovirus exposure and HLA in healthy donors. Using immunoSEQ multiplex PCR, the repertoire was profiled, and TCRdb retains in-frame clones only, with some absent. Here the sample spans roughly 100,000 clones, roughly 72% being singletons. The material sequenced was PBMCs. The receptors derive from a young man in good health and CMV-seropositive. The CDR3 runs from the conserved cysteine through the conserved F or W. D genes are given only for firm matches. Only part of the rows carry a size: once, few, many, or a class if the clone is expanded.

v_gene	d_gene	j_gene	abundance	len	CDR3aa	CDR3nt
TRBV11-3	TRBD2	TRBJ2-3	few	18	CASSLGKMGLAGQDTQYF	TGTGCCAGCAGCTTAGGGAAGATGGGGCTAGCGGGCCAGGATACGCAGTATTTT
TRBV7-2	TRBD2	TRBJ2-3	.	16	CASSLQASGGAYTQYF	TGTGCCAGCAGCTTACAGGCTAGCGGGGGGGCTTATACGCAGTATTTT
TRBV6-1	TRBD1	TRBJ2-2	.	15	CASRARTGGTGELFF	TGTGCCAGCAGGGCCCGGACAGGAGGCACCGGGGAGCTGTTTTTT
TRBV18	TRBD1	TRBJ1-4	.	14	CASSPTGGGEKLFF	TGTGCCAGCTCACCAACAGGGGGTGGAGAAAAACTGTTTTTT
TRBV9	.	TRBJ2-1	.	15	CASSALLSSYNEQFF	TGTGCCAGCAGCGCCCTATTAAGCTCCTACAATGAGCAGTTCTTC
TRBV7-2	.	TRBJ2-6	.	16	CASSFGRDSGANVLTF	TGTGCCAGCAGCTTCGGACGGGACTCTGGGGCCAACGTCCTGACTTTC
TRBV19	.	TRBJ1-1	.	13	CASSILVNTEAFF	TGTGCCAGTAGTATTCTTGTGAACACTGAAGCTTTCTTT
TRBV5-1	.	TRBJ1-1	.	13	CASSLVEGTEAFF	TGCGCCAGCAGCCTTGTGGAGGGAACTGAAGCTTTCTTT
TRBV9	.	TRBJ1-6	.	14	CASSVVGSNSPLHF	TGTGCCAGCAGCGTAGTAGGGAGTAATTCACCCCTCCACTTT
TRBV7-9	TRBD1	TRBJ2-7	.	15	CASSSGTGIFYEQYF	TGTGCCAGCAGCTCCGGGACAGGCATTTTCTACGAGCAGTACTTC
TRBV4-1	.	TRBJ2-5	.	18	CASSQGGGLALYQETQYF	TGCGCCAGCAGCCAAGGAGGAGGTCTAGCGTTGTACCAAGAGACCCAGTACTTC
TRBV7-9	.	TRBJ2-3	.	15	CASSSREISTDTQYF	TGTGCCAGCAGCTCCCGGGAGATTAGCACAGATACGCAGTATTTT
TRBV30	.	TRBJ1-1	.	14	CAWKAGPPNTEAFF	TGTGCCTGGAAAGCAGGGCCCCCGAACACTGAAGCTTTCTTT
TRBV30	.	TRBJ1-1	.	11	CACRAYTEAFF	TGTGCCTGCCGCGCCTACACTGAAGCTTTCTTT
TRBV5-1	.	TRBJ1-2	.	12	CASSFGNYGYTF	TGCGCCAGCAGCTTCGGTAACTATGGCTACACCTTC
TRBV9	TRBD1	TRBJ1-3	few	16	CASSVGDSLSGNTIYF	TGTGCCAGCAGCGTAGGGGACAGTTTATCTGGAAACACCATATATTTT
TRBV27	TRBD1	TRBJ2-2	.	14	CASRGTGGHGELFF	TGTGCCAGCAGGGGGACAGGGGGCCACGGGGAGCTGTTTTTT
TRBV2	.	TRBJ1-2	.	15	CASSARSRVGYGYTF	TGTGCCAGCTCCGCCCGTAGCAGGGTGGGGTATGGCTACACCTTC
TRBV6-5	TRBD1	TRBJ2-1	.	15	CASSYGDSSYNEQFF	TGTGCCAGCAGTTACGGGGACAGCTCCTACAATGAGCAGTTCTTC
TRBV9	.	TRBJ2-3	.	15	CASSVDGERTDTQYF	TGTGCCAGCAGCGTAGACGGGGAGAGGACAGATACGCAGTATTTT
TRBV10-3	.	TRBJ2-2	.	15	CAISETVGGAGELFF	TGTGCCATCAGTGAGACAGTGGGGGGTGCCGGGGAGCTGTTTTTT
TRBV4-1	TRBD2	TRBJ2-1	.	16	CASSQDISGGYNEQFF	TGCGCCAGCAGCCAAGATATAAGCGGGGGTTACAATGAGCAGTTCTTC
TRBV5-6	TRBD1	TRBJ2-7	.	13	CASSPDRNYEQYF	TGTGCCAGCAGCCCGGACAGGAACTACGAGCAGTACTTC
TRBV5-5	.	TRBJ2-7	.	13	CASSLGQDYEQYF	TGTGCCAGCAGCTTGGGGCAGGACTACGAGCAGTACTTC
TRBV6-5	.	TRBJ2-2	few	16	CASSSVTEKNTGELFF	TGTGCCAGCAGTTCCGTAACGGAGAAGAACACCGGGGAGCTGTTTTTT
TRBV21-1	.	TRBJ1-5	few	14	CASSSERENQPQHF	TGTGCCAGCAGCTCCGAGCGGGAGAATCAGCCCCAGCATTTT
TRBV9	.	TRBJ2-3	few	14	CASSPRRAADTQYF	TGTGCCAGCAGCCCCCGCAGAGCGGCAGATACGCAGTATTTT
TRBV5-1	TRBD1	TRBJ1-2	few	15	CASSWTGDAGYGYTF	TGCGCCAGCAGCTGGACAGGGGACGCGGGCTATGGCTACACCTTC
TRBV4-1	.	TRBJ1-6	.	14	CASSEGDISSPLHF	TGCGCCAGCAGTGAGGGAGATATTAGTTCACCCCTCCACTTT
TRBV10-1	TRBD1	TRBJ1-4	.	15	CASRDGQAFDEKLFF	TGCGCCAGCAGGGACGGACAGGCGTTTGACGAAAAACTGTTTTTT
TRBV6-6	.	TRBJ1-5	few	15	CASSPDTIANQPQHF	TGTGCCAGCAGCCCGGACACAATAGCAAATCAGCCCCAGCATTTT
TRBV27	TRBD1	TRBJ1-5	.	14	CASSINRGGQPQHF	TGTGCCAGCAGTATTAACAGGGGAGGTCAGCCCCAGCATTTT
TRBV5-1	TRBD1	TRBJ1-2	.	15	CASSLGNRGPYGYTF	TGCGCCAGCAGCTTGGGGAACAGGGGACCCTATGGCTACACCTTC